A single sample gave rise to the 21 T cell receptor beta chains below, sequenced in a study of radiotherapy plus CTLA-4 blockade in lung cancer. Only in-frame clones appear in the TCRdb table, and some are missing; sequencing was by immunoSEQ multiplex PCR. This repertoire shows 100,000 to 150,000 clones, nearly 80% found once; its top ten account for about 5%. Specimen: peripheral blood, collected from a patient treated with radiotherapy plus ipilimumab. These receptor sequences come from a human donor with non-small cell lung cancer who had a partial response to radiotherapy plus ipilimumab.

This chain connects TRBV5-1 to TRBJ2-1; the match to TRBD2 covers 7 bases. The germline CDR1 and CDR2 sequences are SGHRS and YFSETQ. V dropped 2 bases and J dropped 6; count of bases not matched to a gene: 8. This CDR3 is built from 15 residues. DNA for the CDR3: TGCGCCAGCAGCTTAATCGCGGGAGAGGGCAATGAGCAGTTCTTC. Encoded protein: CASSLIAGEGNEQFF.

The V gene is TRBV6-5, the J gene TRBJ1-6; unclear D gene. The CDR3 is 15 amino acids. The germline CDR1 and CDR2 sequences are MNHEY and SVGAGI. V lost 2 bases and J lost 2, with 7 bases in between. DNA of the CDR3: TGTGCCAGCAGTTACGGCCCTCCCTATAATTCACCCCTCCACTTT. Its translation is CASSYGPPYNSPLHF.

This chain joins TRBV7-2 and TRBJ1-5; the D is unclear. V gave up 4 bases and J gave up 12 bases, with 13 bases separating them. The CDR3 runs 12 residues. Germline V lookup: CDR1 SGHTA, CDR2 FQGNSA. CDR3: CASSSPQAIQHF. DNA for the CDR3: TGTGCCAGCAGCTCGCCCCAGGCGATCCAGCATTTT.

The CDR3 spells CATTWQGNRNEQFF. In DNA form, the CDR3 reads TGTGCCACCACGTGGCAGGGGAACAGGAATGAGCAGTTCTTC. The chain links TRBV6-5 to TRBJ2-1, with D maybe TRBD1 (6 bases). This CDR3 contains 14 residues. CDR1 and CDR2 (germline): MNHEY, SVGAGI. Trimming took 10 bases from V and 7 from J, leaving 20 bases between them.

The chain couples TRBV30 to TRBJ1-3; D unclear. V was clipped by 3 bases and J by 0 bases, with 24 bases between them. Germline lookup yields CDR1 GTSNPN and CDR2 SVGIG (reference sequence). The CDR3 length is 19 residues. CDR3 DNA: TGTGCCTGGAGCACCCCGGGAAGGACCACCCGCCTCTCTGGAAACACCATATATTTT. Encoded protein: CAWSTPGRTTRLSGNTIYF.

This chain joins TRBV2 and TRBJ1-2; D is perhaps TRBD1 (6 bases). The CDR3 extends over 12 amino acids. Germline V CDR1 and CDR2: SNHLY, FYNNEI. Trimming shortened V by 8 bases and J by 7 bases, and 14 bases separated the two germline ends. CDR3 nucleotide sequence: TGTGCCAGCTGCTCAGGGGTGGGTGGCTACACCTTC. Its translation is CASCSGVGGYTF.

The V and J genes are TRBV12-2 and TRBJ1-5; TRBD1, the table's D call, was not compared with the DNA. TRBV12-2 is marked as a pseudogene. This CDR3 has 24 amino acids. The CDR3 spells CASRLDLPGTGNITGLTPNQPQHF. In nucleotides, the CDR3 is TGTGCAAGTCGCTTAGATCTCCCCGGGACAGGGAACATCACAGGGTTGACCCCCAATCAGCCCCAGCATTTT.

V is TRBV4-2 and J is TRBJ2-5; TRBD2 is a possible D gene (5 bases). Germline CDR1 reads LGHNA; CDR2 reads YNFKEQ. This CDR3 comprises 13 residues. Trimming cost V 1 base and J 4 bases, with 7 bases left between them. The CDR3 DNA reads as TGTGCCAGCAGCCAAGGGGAGAGAGAGACCCAGTACTTC. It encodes CASSQGERETQYF.

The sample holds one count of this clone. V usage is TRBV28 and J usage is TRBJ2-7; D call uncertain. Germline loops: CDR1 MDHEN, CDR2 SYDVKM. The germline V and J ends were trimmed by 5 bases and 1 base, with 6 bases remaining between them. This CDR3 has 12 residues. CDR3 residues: CASSQFSYEQYF. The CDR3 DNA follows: TGTGCCAGCAGTCAGTTTTCCTACGAGCAGTACTTC.

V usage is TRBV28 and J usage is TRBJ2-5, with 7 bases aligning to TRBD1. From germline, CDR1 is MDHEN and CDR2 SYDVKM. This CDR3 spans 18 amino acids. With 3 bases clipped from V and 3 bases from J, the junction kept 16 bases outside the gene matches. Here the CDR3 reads CASSFTSGRTGPKETQYF. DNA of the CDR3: TGTGCCAGCAGTTTTACTTCCGGAAGGACAGGACCTAAAGAGACCCAGTACTTC.

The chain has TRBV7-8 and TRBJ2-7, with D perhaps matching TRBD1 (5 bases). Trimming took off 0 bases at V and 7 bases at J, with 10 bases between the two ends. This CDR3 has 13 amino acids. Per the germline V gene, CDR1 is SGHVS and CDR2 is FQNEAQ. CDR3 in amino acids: CASSLAQGREQYV. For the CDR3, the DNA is TGTGCCAGCAGCTTAGCCCAGGGTAGAGAGCAGTACGTC.

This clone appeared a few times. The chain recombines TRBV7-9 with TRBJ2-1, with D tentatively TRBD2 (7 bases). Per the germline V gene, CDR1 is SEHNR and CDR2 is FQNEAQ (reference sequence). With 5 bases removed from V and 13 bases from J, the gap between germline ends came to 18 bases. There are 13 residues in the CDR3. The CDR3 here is CASSAEAGGTQFF. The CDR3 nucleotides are TGTGCCAGCAGCGCCGAAGCCGGGGGGACACAGTTCTTC.

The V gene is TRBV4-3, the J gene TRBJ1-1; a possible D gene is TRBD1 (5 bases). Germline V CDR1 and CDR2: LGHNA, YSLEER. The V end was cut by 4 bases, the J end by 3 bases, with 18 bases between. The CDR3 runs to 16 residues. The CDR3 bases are TGCGCCAGCAGCCCTCTTGACAGCCCCAAGGACACTGAAGCTTTCTTT. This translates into CASSPLDSPKDTEAFF.

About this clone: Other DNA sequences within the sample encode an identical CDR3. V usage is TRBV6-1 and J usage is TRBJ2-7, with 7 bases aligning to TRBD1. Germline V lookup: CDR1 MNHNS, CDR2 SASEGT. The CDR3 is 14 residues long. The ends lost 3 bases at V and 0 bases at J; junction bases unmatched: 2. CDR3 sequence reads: CASSERTGSYEQYF. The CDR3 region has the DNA TGTGCCAGCAGTGAGCGGACAGGCTCCTACGAGCAGTACTTC.

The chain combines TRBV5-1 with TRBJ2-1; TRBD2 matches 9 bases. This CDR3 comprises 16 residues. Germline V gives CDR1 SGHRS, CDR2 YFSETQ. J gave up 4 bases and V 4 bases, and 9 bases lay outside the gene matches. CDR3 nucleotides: TGCGCCAGCAGCACCGGGGCGGGAGGGCGTTACAATGAGCAGTTCTTC. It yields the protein CASSTGAGGRYNEQFF.

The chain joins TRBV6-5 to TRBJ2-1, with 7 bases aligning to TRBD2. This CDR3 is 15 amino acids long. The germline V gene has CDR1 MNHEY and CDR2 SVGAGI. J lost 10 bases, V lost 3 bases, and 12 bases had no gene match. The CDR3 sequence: CASSYTPHGGLEQFF. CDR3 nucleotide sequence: TGTGCCAGCAGTTATACGCCACACGGGGGGTTAGAGCAGTTCTTC.

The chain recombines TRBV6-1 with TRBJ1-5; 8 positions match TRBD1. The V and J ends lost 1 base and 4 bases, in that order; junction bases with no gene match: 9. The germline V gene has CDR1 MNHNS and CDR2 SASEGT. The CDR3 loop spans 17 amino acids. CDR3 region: CASSEGVIGTGNQPQHF. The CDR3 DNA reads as TGTGCCAGCAGTGAAGGCGTTATCGGGACAGGTAATCAGCCCCAGCATTTT.

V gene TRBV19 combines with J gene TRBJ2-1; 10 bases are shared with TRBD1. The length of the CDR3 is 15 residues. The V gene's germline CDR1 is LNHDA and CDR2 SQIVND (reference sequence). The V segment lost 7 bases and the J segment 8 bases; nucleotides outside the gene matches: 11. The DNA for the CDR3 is TGTGCCAGTAATCGCCCGGGACAGGGGATCGATGAGCAGTTCTTC. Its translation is CASNRPGQGIDEQFF.

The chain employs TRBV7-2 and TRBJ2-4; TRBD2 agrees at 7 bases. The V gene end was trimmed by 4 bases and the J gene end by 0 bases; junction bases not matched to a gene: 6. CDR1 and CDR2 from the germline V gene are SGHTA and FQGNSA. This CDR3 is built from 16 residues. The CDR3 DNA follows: TGTGCCAGCAGCTCACTAGCGTCACTAGCCAAAAACATTCAGTACTTC. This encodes CASSSLASLAKNIQYF.

For the CDR3, the DNA is TGTGCCAGCAGCTCCCCAAGGACTAGCGGCACAGATACGCAGTATTTT. This sequence encodes CASSSPRTSGTDTQYF. The V and J genes are TRBV28 and TRBJ2-3, with 9 nucleotides matching TRBD2. The CDR3 runs to 16 residues. In germline, CDR1 is MDHEN, CDR2 SYDVKM. With V trimmed by 6 bases and J by 1 base, 8 bases remained unmatched.

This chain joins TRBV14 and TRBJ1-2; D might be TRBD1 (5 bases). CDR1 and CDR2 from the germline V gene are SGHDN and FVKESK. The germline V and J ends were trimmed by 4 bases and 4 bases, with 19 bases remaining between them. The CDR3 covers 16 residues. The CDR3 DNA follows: TGTGCCAGCAGCCCCCGCGTGTCCAGGGAGGGCTATGGCTACACCTTC. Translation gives CASSPRVSREGYGYTF.